The clone carrying this TCR beta chain was counted a few times. Its antigen is not identified. 5'RACE primed at constant segments yielded TCR alpha and TCR beta cDNA libraries bearing sample barcodes and UMIs. MiXCR, applied by TCRdb to the 5' RACE reads, yields one record per CDR3 protein. The table includes 200,000 to 250,000 distinct CDR3 sequences, about 10% detected once. These data originate in a study of T-cell memory formation after mild COVID-19. General observations from the study: Clones contracting across day 15 to 85 had a balanced CD4/CD8 profile; later expanding clones leaned CD4+. Pre-infection memory contained some responding clones, which suggested that cross-reactive memory had joined.

The sample was PBMCs or a T cell subset sorted from them (not recorded which). The TCR comes from a man aged 18 to 30 who had mild COVID-19 (a few samples of this study predate the infection). Cell type and time point are not known.

In nucleotides, the CDR3 is TGTGCCAGCAGCCGTACAGGGTTAGATTCACCCCTCCACTTT. The encoded protein is CASSRTGLDSPLHF. This rearrangement joins TRBV3-1 to TRBJ1-6; possible D gene TRBD1, 6 bases. This CDR3 comprises 14 residues. The V end was cut by 4 bases, the J end by 8 bases, with 12 bases between. The V gene's germline CDR1 is LGHDT and CDR2 YNNKEL (reference sequence). Full variable domain (missing parts from reference TRBV3-1 and TRBJ1-6): DTAVSQTPKYLVTQMGNDKSIKCEQNLGHDTMYWYKQDSKKFLKIMFSYNNKELIINETVPNRFSPKSPDKAHLNLHINSLELGDSAVYFCASSRTGLDSPLHFGNGTRLTVT.